This T cell receptor beta chain was sequenced during a study of T-cell reconstitution after alpha-beta-depleted transplantation in children. Molecular barcoding with unique molecular identifiers was used for the TCRbeta library. Each CDR3 protein gets one entry after TCRdb re-called the PCR reads with MiXCR. The table records 500,000 to 750,000 distinct CDR3 sequences, over 10% of them present only once. The germline gives CDR1 DFQATT, CDR2 SNEGSKA (reference sequence). This CDR3 is 12 amino acids long. V lost 5 bases to trimming and J lost 1 base, with 8 bases between them. In its sample, this clonotype was seen a few times.

The sample consisted of PBMCs, mostly from graft donor cells, taken 360 days after TCRalphabeta/CD19-depleted stem cell transplant. This rearrangement joins TRBV20-1 to TRBJ2-5; no definite D call. This receptor was obtained from a male patient aged 5 to 17 who had a stem cell transplant for acute myeloid leukemia, so the T cells may come from the graft donor. This chain's CDR3 is CSASRTQETQYF. The CDR3 nucleotides read TGCAGTGCTTCCCGGACCCAAGAGACCCAGTACTTC.